The 23 T cell receptor beta chains given below trace back to one sample, sequenced in a study of shared clonotypes between healthy human individuals. CD45RO-negative cells were positively selected for CCR7, leaving out terminally differentiated effector memory CD45RA+ cells. The protocol was immunoSEQ multiplex PCR, while the TCRdb copy is restricted to in-frame clones and leaves out a portion. The repertoire has about 2 million clones, around 96% of them found once; the top ten carry approximately 1.2%. Input material: naive CD8+ T cells sorted from blood. These receptors all come from a man in his late teens or twenties in good health.

This clone occurred once. The chain couples TRBV6-1 to TRBJ1-2; perhaps TRBD1 as D (5 bases). V was shortened by 6 bases and J by 4 bases, with 24 bases between the two germline ends. This CDR3 is 17 amino acids long. CDR1 is MNHNS and CDR2 is SASEGT in the germline V gene. The CDR3 is CASRETVSPTVPYGYTF. CDR3 nucleotides: TGTGCCAGCAGGGAAACCGTATCACCGACAGTGCCCTATGGCTACACCTTC.

The chain combines TRBV30 with TRBJ2-5; D is ambiguous. This CDR3 is 13 amino acids long. The germline gives CDR1 GTSNPN, CDR2 SVGIG (reference sequence). Trimming cost V 3 bases and J 1 base, with 9 bases left between them. The CDR3, as DNA: TGTGCCTGGAGGGTAGTTAGCCAAGAGACCCAGTACTTC. It codes for CAWRVVSQETQYF.

The chain links TRBV11-2 to TRBJ1-1; D remains ambiguous. Trimming took 5 bases from V and 1 from J, leaving 17 bases between them. The CDR3 contains 16 residues. CDR1 is SGHAT, CDR2 FQNNGV, per germline. Written as DNA, the CDR3 is TGTGCCAGCAGCCCATATGGCGCCGAGCCGAACACTGAAGCTTTCTTT. This encodes CASSPYGAEPNTEAFF.

This rearrangement joins TRBV9 to TRBJ2-3, with D possibly matching TRBD2 (6 bases). Looked up from germline, CDR1 is SGDLS and CDR2 is YYNGEE. Trimming stripped 0 bases from V and 2 bases from J, with 10 bases between. This CDR3 is 15 amino acids long. The CDR3 protein is CASSVDGTFTDTQYF. Here the CDR3 DNA reads TGTGCCAGCAGCGTAGATGGGACTTTCACAGATACGCAGTATTTT.

The table lists this clone with a count of one. The gene calls are TRBV5-6 and TRBJ1-2; no clear D. Germline CDR1 reads SGHDT; CDR2 reads YYEEEE. The ends were cut back, 0 bases at V and 3 bases at J, with 18 bases in the middle. The length of the CDR3 is 17 residues. CDR3: CASSLVTRALSDYGYTF. As DNA, the CDR3 is TGTGCCAGCAGCTTGGTGACAAGGGCCCTAAGCGACTATGGCTACACCTTC.

This clone was seen a single time. This chain links TRBV5-6 with TRBJ2-5; D is uncertain. TRBJ2-7 matches the DNA end more closely, so the J call is doubtful. Per the germline V gene, CDR1 is SGHDT and CDR2 is YYEEEE. The CDR3 spans 13 residues. CDR3: CASSSVPTYEQYF. CDR3 bases: TGTGCCAGCAGCTCGGTTCCCACCTACGAGCAGTACTTC.

This chain links TRBV27 with TRBJ2-7, with 7 bases that match TRBD1. CDR3 length equals 14 residues. CDR1 MNHEY and CDR2 SMNVEV come from the germline V gene (reference sequence). V lost 6 bases, J lost 2 bases, and 7 bases stayed unmatched. CDR3 amino acids: CASSKDRVPYEQYF. For the CDR3, the DNA is TGTGCCAGCAGCAAAGACAGGGTCCCCTACGAGCAGTACTTC.

The rearrangement joins TRBV4-1 to TRBJ2-7; 8 bases are shared with TRBD2. CDR1 MGHRA and CDR2 YSYEKL come from the germline V gene. The CDR3 totals 15 residues. The ends lost 3 bases at V and 2 bases at J; junction bases unmatched: 6. CDR3: CASSHPSGSPYEQYF. CDR3 nucleotide sequence: TGCGCCAGCAGCCATCCGAGCGGGAGTCCCTACGAGCAGTACTTC.

The genes are TRBV2 and TRBJ2-5; 11 bases map to TRBD2. Germline lookup yields CDR1 SNHLY and CDR2 FYNNEI. The CDR3 has 18 amino acids. The V segment lost 1 base and the J segment 4 bases; nucleotides outside the gene matches: 11. In DNA form, the CDR3 reads TGTGCCAGCAGTGAAGATCGGGCTAGCGGGAGGCGGGGAGAGACCCAGTACTTC. Its protein product is CASSEDRASGRRGETQYF.

The chain employs TRBV7-9 and TRBJ1-1; 8 bases line up with TRBD1. V lost 5 bases to trimming and J lost 5 bases; unmatched junction nucleotides: 7. The CDR3 covers 14 residues. The germline V gene encodes CDR1 SEHNR and CDR2 FQNEAQ (reference sequence). For the CDR3, the DNA is TGTGCCAGCAGCCCAAACACAGGGGGGACTGAAGCTTTCTTT. Translating gives CASSPNTGGTEAFF.

A few counts support this clone. This chain links TRBV30 with TRBJ2-7; possible D gene TRBD1, 6 bases. Trimming cost V 3 bases and J 5 bases, with 11 bases left between them. Germline lookup yields CDR1 GTSNPN and CDR2 SVGIG (reference sequence). This CDR3 comprises 12 residues. The CDR3 loop is CAWSLTGNEQYF. The CDR3 DNA sequence: TGTGCCTGGAGCTTGACAGGCAACGAGCAGTACTTC.

The chain employs TRBV27 and TRBJ2-7; 7 bases are shared with TRBD1. With V trimmed by 5 bases and J by 0 bases, 10 bases remained unmatched. CDR1 and CDR2 from the germline V gene are MNHEY and SMNVEV (reference sequence). This CDR3 comprises 16 residues. CDR3 in DNA: TGTGCCAGCAGTGTTACAGGGGTCCTGAGCTCCTACGAGCAGTACTTC. Amino acid sequence: CASSVTGVLSSYEQYF.

CDR3 loop: CASSGPGLNEQFF. CDR3 sequence (DNA): TGTGCCAGCAGCGGCCCGGGACTGAATGAGCAGTTCTTC. The chain employs TRBV2 and TRBJ2-1; tentative D call: TRBD2 (6 bases). The CDR3 totals 13 residues. The germline V gene has CDR1 SNHLY and CDR2 FYNNEI. V was shortened by 6 bases and J by 7 bases, with 13 bases between the two germline ends.

V usage is TRBV28 and J usage is TRBJ2-1; 7 nucleotides line up with TRBD2. The germline CDR1 and CDR2 sequences are MDHEN and SYDVKM. J was trimmed by 4 bases and V by 4 bases; bases with no gene match: 7. The CDR3 loop spans 15 amino acids. CDR3 nucleotides: TGTGCCAGCAGTTCTCGGGCTAGCGGATACAATGAGCAGTTCTTC. Protein: CASSSRASGYNEQFF.

The rearrangement links TRBV11-2 to TRBJ1-2; D might be TRBD1 (6 bases). Per germline, CDR1 SGHAT and CDR2 FQNNGV. The V end was cut by 5 bases, the J end by 10 bases, with 14 bases between. The CDR3 loop spans 12 amino acids. CDR3 loop: CASSQPTGLYTF. For the CDR3, the DNA is TGTGCCAGCAGCCAACCTACAGGGCTCTACACCTTC.

This rearrangement joins TRBV2 to TRBJ1-3; possible D gene TRBD1, 6 bases. CDR1 is SNHLY and CDR2 is FYNNEI in the germline V gene. The CDR3 is made up of 15 amino acids. The V and J ends lost 4 bases and 4 bases respectively, with 14 bases between them. CDR3 sequence reads: CASSVSGTTGNTIYF. CDR3 nucleotide sequence: TGTGCCAGCAGTGTTTCCGGGACAACAGGAAACACCATATATTTT.

The CDR3 DNA is TGTGCCAGCAGTGGGACTAGCGGGAGGGAAGAGCAATCCCTTTATGAGCAGTTCTTC. Amino acid sequence: CASSGTSGREEQSLYEQFF. The gene calls are TRBV27 and TRBJ2-1; 16 bases fit TRBD2. The junction had 15 bases not matched to a gene; V was cut back by 5 bases and J by 8 bases. The germline V gene has CDR1 MNHEY and CDR2 SMNVEV (reference sequence). The CDR3 runs 19 residues.

The chain recombines TRBV9 with TRBJ1-1, with a tentative D call TRBD1 (5 bases). Between the trimmed V and J ends, which lost 4 bases and 6 bases, there was a span of 22 bases. The germline CDR1 and CDR2 sequences are SGDLS and YYNGEE. The CDR3 contains 16 residues. CDR3 nucleotide sequence: TGTGCCAGCAGCCCCGGGGTTGGGGGTTTTAGTGCTGAAGCTTTCTTT. As protein: CASSPGVGGFSAEAFF.

This rearrangement joins TRBV28 to TRBJ1-1, with D unresolved. The CDR3 runs 13 residues. Trimming removed 7 bases from V and 4 bases from J, with 13 bases in between. Germline CDR1 MDHEN, CDR2 SYDVKM. For the CDR3, the DNA is TGTGCCAGCACTAGGGAGGTGAGCACTGAAGCTTTCTTT. This translates into CASTREVSTEAFF.

V gene TRBV4-1 combines with J gene TRBJ2-1, with D possibly TRBD2 on 5 matching bases. The germline CDR1 and CDR2 sequences are MGHRA and YSYEKL. Between the trimmed V and J ends, which lost 3 bases and 7 bases, there was a span of 16 bases. The CDR3 loop spans 15 amino acids. As DNA, the CDR3 is TGCGCCAGCAGCCAGGGCCCGGGGAAGAGGAATGAGCAGTTCTTC. Translating gives CASSQGPGKRNEQFF.

As for this clone: Other DNA sequences of this sample code for an identical CDR3. The chain has TRBV28 and TRBJ2-7; D is perhaps TRBD1 or TRBD2 (5 bases each). Germline V gives CDR1 MDHEN, CDR2 SYDVKM. Trimming removed 3 bases at V and 3 bases at J, with 9 bases between. The CDR3 runs 13 residues. CDR3 region: CASSFGTNYEQYF. The CDR3 DNA reads TGTGCCAGCAGTTTCGGGACCAACTACGAGCAGTACTTC.

The chain recombines TRBV7-6 with TRBJ2-1; D may be TRBD1 (6 bases). This CDR3 is 16 amino acids long. Trimming removed 4 bases at V and 8 bases at J, with 21 bases between. CDR1 is SGHVS, CDR2 FNYEAQ, per germline. The CDR3 DNA follows: TGTGCCAGCAGCTCCTTTCCCCGGGACAATGAGCATGAGCAGTTCTTC. Amino acid sequence: CASSSFPRDNEHEQFF.

This sequence joins TRBV2 and TRBJ2-5; 7 bases match TRBD1. This CDR3 contains 16 residues. In germline, CDR1 is SNHLY, CDR2 FYNNEI. After removal of 1 base from V and 1 base from J, the junction contained 6 bases not matched to a gene. The CDR3: CASSEGQGVRQETQYF. The CDR3 DNA is TGTGCCAGCAGTGAAGGGCAGGGGGTCCGCCAAGAGACCCAGTACTTC.